These 11 T cell receptor beta chains originate from one sample sequenced in a study of CD8 T cells in ankylosing spondylitis. Study-level points and caveats: Ankylosing spondylitis blood appeared to be characterized by a TCR beta motif of 8 or 9 highly homologous variants.

TCRdb called the 5' RACE reads again in MiXCR, with one record for every CDR3 protein. The repertoire holds about 540,000 distinct CDR3 sequences, with 12% as singletons. These receptors have no known antigen. What was sequenced was blood, either unsorted or a sorted T cell fraction (not recorded which). Source of these receptors: a male donor with ankylosing spondylitis.

This clonotype has just a few counts. V usage is TRBV20-1 and J usage is TRBJ2-7; TRBD2 agrees at 9 bases. CDR3 size: 13 residues. Germline V gene sequence: CDR1 DFQATT, CDR2 SNEGSKA (reference sequence). V was clipped by 3 bases and J by 4 bases; unmatched bases: 4. The CDR3 DNA reads TGCAGTGCTAGGGTAGCGGGAGTGTACGAGCAGTACTTC. Encoded protein: CSARVAGVYEQYF.

J is TRBJ2-5 and V is TRBV20-1; 9 bases are a match to TRBD2. Germline V gene sequence: CDR1 DFQATT, CDR2 SNEGSKA (reference sequence). The V segment lost 2 bases and the J segment 5 bases; nucleotides outside the gene matches: 9. The CDR3 runs 15 residues. The CDR3 DNA reads as TGCAGTGCTAGATCCGCTAGCGGGGCGGGGGAGACCCAGTACTTC. Translation: CSARSASGAGETQYF.

The J gene is TRBJ2-2, the V gene TRBV18, with 9 bases identical to TRBD2. CDR1 KGHSH and CDR2 LQKENI come from the germline V gene. V lost 8 bases to trimming and J lost 0 bases; unmatched junction nucleotides: 13. CDR3 length equals 18 residues. CDR3 loop: CASPSQPIAGANTGELFF. The DNA for the CDR3 is TGTGCCAGCCCGTCACAGCCTATAGCGGGAGCGAACACCGGGGAGCTGTTTTTT.

There are a few counts of this clonotype. The V and J genes are TRBV18 and TRBJ1-1; 8 positions match TRBD1. The CDR3 runs 14 residues. Per germline, CDR1 KGHSH and CDR2 LQKENI. J gave up 9 bases and V 5 bases, and 11 bases lay outside the gene matches. The CDR3 DNA is TGTGCCAGCTCAACAACGGGGACAGGCGATAAAGCTTTCTTT. Amino acids: CASSTTGTGDKAFF.

This clonotype was seen a few times. The J gene is TRBJ1-5, the V gene TRBV30, with D possibly being TRBD1 (5 bases). CDR1 is GTSNPN and CDR2 is SVGIG in the germline V gene (reference sequence). The length of the CDR3 is 13 residues. V gave up 2 bases and J gave up 8 bases, with 13 bases separating them. In nucleotides, the CDR3 is TGTGCCTGGAGTATCCAGGGTGGAGAGCCCCAGCATTTT. It encodes CAWSIQGGEPQHF.

The V and J genes are TRBV3-1 and TRBJ2-1; a possible D gene is TRBD2 (6 bases). V was shortened by 3 bases and J by 8 bases, with 14 bases between the two germline ends. CDR1 and CDR2 (germline): LGHDT, YNNKEL (reference sequence). The CDR3 totals 14 residues. The CDR3 loop reads CASSQAVGGYEQFF. CDR3 DNA: TGTGCCAGCAGCCAGGCCGTGGGGGGTTATGAGCAGTTCTTC.

In this sample, this clonotype turned up many times. The rearrangement uses TRBV7-2 and TRBJ2-3, with a possible D match to TRBD2 (5 bases). V was cut by 1 base and J by 4 bases, with 9 bases left in between. Germline V gene data show CDR1 as SGHTA and CDR2 as FQGNSA. This CDR3 region has 14 residues. The CDR3 DNA follows: TGTGCCAGCAGCTTAGAGATCGGGGCAGATACGCAGTATTTT. Translating gives CASSLEIGADTQYF.

This chain uses TRBV25-1 with TRBJ2-3; 7 bases are shared with TRBD2. V shed 2 bases, J shed 5 bases, and the junction held 1 base outside the gene matches. The germline V gene encodes CDR1 MGHDK and CDR2 SYGVNS. The CDR3 has 13 residues. The CDR3 sequence: CASSEGGVDTQYF. The DNA for the CDR3 is TGTGCCAGCAGTGAAGGGGGGGTAGATACGCAGTATTTT.

The J gene is TRBJ2-7, the V gene TRBV20-1; TRBD2 agrees at 8 bases. The trim removed 6 bases at V and 4 bases at J, leaving 2 bases unmatched. The CDR3 extends over 11 amino acids. Germline-derived CDR1 and CDR2 are DFQATT and SNEGSKA (reference sequence). CDR3 DNA sequence: TGCAGTGCCCGGGAGGGGTACGAGCAGTACGTC. Residues: CSAREGYEQYV.

The chain links TRBV20-1 to TRBJ2-1; TRBD2 might be the D (5 bases). The CDR3 is made up of 13 amino acids. The V gene's germline CDR1 is DFQATT and CDR2 SNEGSKA (reference sequence). V was trimmed by 6 bases and J by 3 bases, leaving 12 bases between them. CDR3 amino acids: CSARARGYNEQFF. For the CDR3, the DNA is TGCAGTGCCCGGGCCCGGGGCTACAATGAGCAGTTCTTC.

The chain carries TRBV10-3 and TRBJ2-1; TRBD2 agrees at 11 bases. The CDR3 length is 15 residues. Losses at the gene ends were 8 bases for V and 5 bases for J; bases not matched to a gene: 8. Germline CDR1 reads ENHRY; CDR2 reads SYGVKD. CDR3 region: CAISLAGGVNNEQFF. The CDR3 region has the DNA TGTGCCATCTCGCTAGCGGGAGGAGTTAACAATGAGCAGTTCTTC.